The entry below describes one TCR beta chain. No antigen is known for it. V lost 8 bases and J 2 bases, leaving 7 bases between the germline ends. The CDR3 extends over 11 amino acids. Germline values: CDR1 SQVTM, CDR2 ANQGSEA. The source of the sample is a study of T cells in Graves' hyperthyroidism and ophthalmopathy. Authors of the study amplified TCR beta CDR3 regions from RNA transcripts. Using the HTBI primer set, a first-round RT-PCR was run on the TCR CDR3. TCRdb re-called the multiplex PCR reads through MiXCR, storing one row per CDR3 protein. The table includes some 510,000 distinct CDR3 sequences, roughly 46% detected once. Study observations and caveats: Model-based prediction identified ophthalmopathy a median around seven months prior to its onset.

The chain couples TRBV29-1 to TRBJ1-5; D remains unclear. Sequencing was carried out using peripheral blood or thyroid tissue (not recorded which). The sequence was obtained from a woman aged 18-29 years with Graves' hyperthyroidism. CDR3 amino acids: CSLLGNQPQHF. The DNA for the CDR3 is TGCAGCTTGCTTGGCAATCAGCCCCAGCATTTT.